Each of the 30 T cell receptor beta chains below was sequenced from the same sample in a study of T-cell memory formation after mild COVID-19. TCRdb recomputed calls from the 5' RACE reads with MiXCR, one row per CDR3 protein. The table shows around 340,000 distinct CDR3 sequences, with under 15% occurring only once. Sequenced sample: PBMCs or a T cell subset sorted from them (not recorded which). Every receptor here comes from a man between 18 and 29 years old who had mild COVID-19 (a few samples of this study predate the infection). Cell type and time point are not known.

V is TRBV7-2 and J is TRBJ2-1; TRBD2 agrees at 10 bases. The CDR3 has 15 amino acids. The V gene end was trimmed by 4 bases and the J gene end by 6 bases; junction bases not matched to a gene: 6. Germline V gives CDR1 SGHTA, CDR2 FQGNSA. The CDR3 reads CASSWVAGGPNEQFF. The CDR3, as DNA: TGTGCCAGCAGCTGGGTAGCGGGGGGTCCCAATGAGCAGTTCTTC.

This clonotype was counted ten times or more. CDR3 nucleotide sequence: TGTGCCAGCAGCCCTGACCCCTCAGCCAAAAACATTCAGTACTTC. As protein: CASSPDPSAKNIQYF. V usage is TRBV6-2 or TRBV6-3 and J usage is TRBJ2-4; D is uncertain. Germline CDR1 is MNHEY and CDR2 is SVGEGT. This CDR3 region has 15 residues. V lost 6 bases, J lost 0 bases, and 12 bases lay in between.

The rearrangement uses TRBV4-3 and TRBJ1-2; D ambiguous. Germline values: CDR1 LGHNA, CDR2 YSLEER. There are 14 residues in the CDR3. Trimming took off 4 bases at V and 6 bases at J, with 15 bases between the two ends. CDR3 in DNA: TGCGCCAGCAGCCGGACTCCTTACTCCGATGGCTACACCTTC. Its translation: CASSRTPYSDGYTF.

This clonotype occurred a few times. The V call is TRBV20-1, the J call TRBJ1-5; D is uncertain. CDR3 length: 14 residues. Germline V CDR1 and CDR2: DFQATT, SNEGSKA (reference sequence). Trimming left V 0 bases short and J 4 bases short, with 10 bases between. CDR3 loop: CSARDRVGNQPQHF. CDR3 DNA: TGCAGTGCTAGAGATCGGGTAGGGAATCAGCCCCAGCATTTT.

This chain links TRBV4-1 with TRBJ1-4, with D unclear. Trimming took 6 bases from V and 0 from J, leaving 8 bases between them. The CDR3 is 14 amino acids. The germline V gene has CDR1 MGHRA and CDR2 YSYEKL. CDR3 DNA sequence: TGCGCCAGCAGTCATCTAGCAACTAATGAAAAACTGTTTTTT. Protein sequence: CASSHLATNEKLFF.

This clonotype showed up just a few times. This rearrangement joins TRBV5-1 to TRBJ2-7; a weak D match, TRBD1 (5 bases). Trimming took off 0 bases at V and 2 bases at J, with 9 bases between the two ends. Germline V gene lookup returns CDR1 SGHRS and CDR2 YFSETQ. This CDR3 has 14 residues. In DNA, the CDR3 is TGCGCCAGCAGCTTGGGTGGGGCCCCCTACGAGCAGTACTTC. It encodes CASSLGGAPYEQYF.

The chain is built from TRBV12-3 or TRBV12-4 and TRBJ1-2, with 8 bases that match TRBD1. The CDR3 consists of 14 residues. The V segment lost 3 bases and the J segment 4 bases; nucleotides outside the gene matches: 4. In nucleotides, the CDR3 is TGTGCCAGCAGTTTCCGACAGGGGAGCTATGGCTACACCTTC. Amino acids: CASSFRQGSYGYTF.

The chain joins TRBV11-2 to TRBJ2-4; no clear D. V dropped 2 bases and J dropped 6 bases, with 11 bases sitting between them. CDR3 length: 14 amino acids. The germline V gene encodes CDR1 SGHAT and CDR2 FQNNGV. Here the CDR3 reads CASSLPRRVNIQYF. The CDR3 DNA sequence: TGTGCCAGCAGCTTACCCCGGAGAGTAAACATTCAGTACTTC.

In its sample, this clonotype was seen a few times. This rearrangement joins TRBV4-3 to TRBJ2-3; 9 bases match TRBD2. This CDR3 has 18 amino acids. J lost 1 base, V lost 0 bases, and 8 bases had no gene match. The germline V gene encodes CDR1 LGHNA and CDR2 YSLEER. CDR3 coding DNA: TGCGCCAGCAGCCAAGAGTACAGCGGGGGGTTAGGCACAGATACGCAGTATTTT. Translation: CASSQEYSGGLGTDTQYF.

The chain couples TRBV10-2 to TRBJ1-1, with D possibly matching TRBD1 (5 bases). Germline-derived CDR1 and CDR2 are WSHSY and SAAADI. V lost 7 bases, J lost 1 base, and 19 bases lay in between. This CDR3 has 16 amino acids. The CDR3 bases are TGCGCCAGCAAGGGGATCGAGACGGCGCCGAACACTGAAGCTTTCTTT. It is translated as CASKGIETAPNTEAFF.

This clonotype has ten or more counts. The gene calls are TRBV28 and TRBJ2-5; tentatively, D is TRBD1 (5 bases). The CDR3 loop spans 14 amino acids. V was trimmed by 7 bases and J by 2 bases, leaving 14 bases between them. Germline assignment: CDR1 MDHEN and CDR2 SYDVKM. The CDR3 protein is CASKLSTAQETQYF. The CDR3 nucleotides are TGTGCCAGCAAATTATCGACAGCTCAAGAGACCCAGTACTTC.

This clonotype was counted between two and nine times. V usage is TRBV12-3 or TRBV12-4 and J usage is TRBJ1-2; 9 nucleotides agree with TRBD1. With V trimmed by 5 bases and J by 4 bases, 8 bases remained unmatched. The CDR3 is 15 residues long. The chain's CDR3 is CASSPTDRGVYGYTF. The CDR3 DNA reads TGTGCCAGCAGTCCCACGGACAGGGGAGTCTATGGCTACACCTTC.

J is TRBJ2-5 and V is TRBV4-3; 7 bases are shared with TRBD1. Trimming at V came to 4 bases and at J to 3 bases, leaving 8 bases not matched to a gene. There are 15 residues in the CDR3. The germline CDR1 and CDR2 sequences are LGHNA and YSLEER. CDR3 coding DNA: TGCGCCAGCAGCCGGGTCCCCGACAGGGAAGAGACCCAGTACTTC. It codes for CASSRVPDREETQYF.

This clonotype was counted ten times or more. The rearrangement uses TRBV4-2 and TRBJ2-7; D not certain. The ends were cut back, 1 base at V and 3 bases at J, with 10 bases in the middle. CDR3 length: 14 amino acids. Germline V gene sequence: CDR1 LGHNA, CDR2 YNFKEQ. Here the CDR3 DNA reads TGTGCCAGCAGCCAAGGTCTGTCTGGCTACGAGCAGTACTTC. This translates into CASSQGLSGYEQYF.

V usage is TRBV5-6 and J usage is TRBJ1-2, with D maybe TRBD1 (5 bases). Germline CDR1 is SGHDT and CDR2 is YYEEEE. The CDR3 length is 15 residues. Trimming pared 1 base from V and 6 bases from J, leaving 16 bases between. The CDR3 loop reads CASSLIQGDRDGYTF. The CDR3 nucleotides are TGTGCCAGCAGCTTGATACAAGGGGACCGAGATGGCTACACCTTC.

This clonotype was detected only a few times. In DNA, the CDR3 is TGTGCCAGCAGTTTAGGCGGTTCGATCTACGAGCAGTACTTC. Translated, it gives CASSLGGSIYEQYF. The J gene is TRBJ2-7, the V gene TRBV12-3 or TRBV12-4; D is unclear. Trimming removed 1 base at V and 3 bases at J, with 10 bases between. This CDR3 is built from 14 residues.

This clonotype was found many times. The chain carries TRBV7-3 and TRBJ2-5; 8 bases align to TRBD2. Gene TRBJ2-3 matches the end of the DNA better, so the J call may be wrong. The CDR3 contains 12 residues. Germline CDR1 reads SGHTA; CDR2 reads FQGTGA. The CDR3 loop is CASSSRGGTQYF. As DNA, the CDR3 is TGTGCCAGCAGCTCCCGGGGGGGTACGCAGTATTTT.

This clonotype was seen at least ten times. This rearrangement joins TRBV7-2 to TRBJ1-6; the match to TRBD1 covers 8 bases. J was trimmed by 0 bases and V by 6 bases; bases with no gene match: 4. The CDR3 spans 16 residues. From germline, CDR1 is SGHTA and CDR2 FQGNSA. For the CDR3, the DNA is TGTGCCAGCAGGGGACAGGATGTCTCCTATAATTCACCCCTCCACTTT. Amino acids: CASRGQDVSYNSPLHF.

This clonotype was counted at least ten times. This chain links TRBV4-3 with TRBJ2-1, with 10 bases matching TRBD2. Trimming took 0 bases from V and 3 from J; bases not matched to a gene: 2. The CDR3 is 16 amino acids. The V gene's germline CDR1 is LGHNA and CDR2 YSLEER. This chain's CDR3 is CASSQDPSGGYNEQFF. The CDR3 DNA sequence: TGCGCCAGCAGCCAAGATCCTAGCGGGGGCTACAATGAGCAGTTCTTC.

This clonotype was detected only a few times. This sequence joins TRBV2 and TRBJ2-4; the D is unclear. The germline CDR1 and CDR2 sequences are SNHLY and FYNNEI. The CDR3 is made up of 14 amino acids. V gave up 3 bases and J gave up 0 bases, with 6 bases separating them. CDR3 nucleotides: TGTGCCAGCAGTGAGATAATAGCCAAAAACATTCAGTACTTC. Translated, it gives CASSEIIAKNIQYF. Variable domain in full (rest from reference TRBV2 and TRBJ2-4): EPEVTQTPSHQVTQMGQEVILRCVPISNHLYFYWYRQILGQKVEFLVSFYNNEISEKSEIFDDQFSVERPDGSNFTLKIRSTKLEDSAMYFCASSEIIAKNIQYFGAGTRLSVL.

This clonotype was seen ten or more times. The V and J genes are TRBV7-9 and TRBJ2-7; 10 bases fit TRBD1. Germline CDR1 SEHNR, CDR2 FQNEAQ (reference sequence). This CDR3 is 17 amino acids long. With V trimmed by 4 bases and J by 3 bases, 12 bases remained unmatched. For the CDR3, the DNA is TGTGCCAGCAGCTCGGGTCCCGGGACAGGGGCCTACTACGAGCAGTACTTC. It is translated as CASSSGPGTGAYYEQYF.

The chain uses TRBV19 and TRBJ1-2; no reliable D call. Germline V CDR1 and CDR2: LNHDA, SQIVND (reference sequence). Deletions cut 2 bases from V and 11 bases from J, with 27 bases between. The CDR3 runs 17 residues. The CDR3 nucleotides are TGTGCCAGTAGTATAAGGCGCGATAGATCGGGTGCGATGAGTTACACCTTC. It specifies CASSIRRDRSGAMSYTF.

This clonotype was recorded a few times. The chain is built from TRBV4-3 and TRBJ2-3; weak D call: TRBD2 (5 bases). The germline V and J ends were trimmed by 4 bases and 6 bases, with 17 bases remaining between them. Germline CDR1 LGHNA, CDR2 YSLEER. The CDR3 covers 15 residues. The CDR3 DNA follows: TGCGCCAGCAGCCGAAAGGGAGCGACCGACGATACGCAGTATTTT. It is translated as CASSRKGATDDTQYF.

The rearrangement joins TRBV5-5 to TRBJ2-1; D is possibly TRBD2 (6 bases). The V gene lost 4 bases and the J gene lost 8 bases, with 16 bases spanning the gap. Germline lookup yields CDR1 SGHKS and CDR2 YYEKEE (reference sequence). The CDR3 runs to 14 residues. For the CDR3, the DNA is TGTGCCAGCAGCGGGCGGGGCGAGGTCTATGAGCAGTTCTTC. Its translation: CASSGRGEVYEQFF.

The chain carries TRBV7-8 and TRBJ1-1, with a weak D call TRBD1 (6 bases). The germline V gene has CDR1 SGHVS and CDR2 FQNEAQ. V gave up 5 bases and J gave up 1 base, with 17 bases separating them. The CDR3 is made up of 16 amino acids. CDR3 sequence reads: CASSEAGRGENTEAFF. The DNA of the CDR3 is TGTGCCAGCAGCGAGGCAGGCAGGGGCGAGAACACTGAAGCTTTCTTT.

This clonotype was detected only a few times. The chain employs TRBV7-3 and TRBJ1-6; D gene unclear. This CDR3 is 14 amino acids long. Germline CDR1 reads SGHTA; CDR2 reads FQGTGA. V dropped 2 bases and J dropped 8 bases, with 10 bases sitting between them. CDR3 bases: TGTGCCAGCAGCTTAGGCCTTGGGGATTCACCCCTCCACTTT. Translation: CASSLGLGDSPLHF.

The table lists this clonotype with a few counts. The rearrangement links TRBV12-3 or TRBV12-4 to TRBJ2-2; a possible D gene is TRBD1 (5 bases). The CDR3 is made up of 12 amino acids. V gave up 6 bases and J gave up 8 bases, with 10 bases separating them. The CDR3 DNA reads TGTGCCAGCAGCCGGACACGAGGGGAGCTGTTTTTT. This encodes CASSRTRGELFF.

This clonotype was counted between two and nine times. This chain connects TRBV24-1 to TRBJ1-3, with a possible D match to TRBD1 (6 bases). CDR1 and CDR2 (germline): KGHDR, SFDVKD. There are 15 residues in the CDR3. Trimming cost V 5 bases and J 3 bases, with 13 bases left between them. The CDR3 DNA reads as TGTGCCACCAGTGTCGCGTCAGGGGTTGGAAACACCATATATTTT. Protein sequence: CATSVASGVGNTIYF.

This clonotype was detected a few times. The chain links TRBV20-1 to TRBJ1-5; no firm D call. Between the trimmed V and J ends, which lost 4 bases and 7 bases, there was a span of 14 bases. The CDR3 length is 13 residues. Germline CDR1 DFQATT, CDR2 SNEGSKA (reference sequence). The CDR3 protein is CSAIGGFGQPQHF. The CDR3 DNA follows: TGCAGTGCTATTGGAGGGTTCGGGCAGCCCCAGCATTTT.

This clonotype was counted between two and nine times. The rearrangement joins TRBV15 to TRBJ1-3; D is ambiguous. Germline CDR1 is LNHNV and CDR2 is YYDKDF (reference sequence). The V end was cut by 0 bases, the J end by 12 bases, with 9 bases between. The CDR3 extends over 12 amino acids. The chain's CDR3 is CATSRDLGNIYF. As DNA, the CDR3 is TGTGCCACCAGCAGAGATCTTGGCAACATATATTTT.